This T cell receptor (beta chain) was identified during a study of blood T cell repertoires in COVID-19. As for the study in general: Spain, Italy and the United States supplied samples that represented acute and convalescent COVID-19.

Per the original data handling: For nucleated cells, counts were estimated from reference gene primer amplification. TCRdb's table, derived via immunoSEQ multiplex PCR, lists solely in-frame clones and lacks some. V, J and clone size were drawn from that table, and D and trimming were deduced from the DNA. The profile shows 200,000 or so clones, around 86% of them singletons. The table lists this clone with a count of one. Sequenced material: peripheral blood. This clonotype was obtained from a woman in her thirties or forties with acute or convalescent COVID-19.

In DNA, the CDR3 is TGTGCCAGCAGTGCTACTAGCGGGAGCTGGACCGGGGAGCTGTTTTTT. Protein sequence: CASSATSGSWTGELFF. The J gene is TRBJ2-2, the V gene TRBV27; 11 nucleotides line up with TRBD2. The J segment lost 5 bases and the V segment lost 5 bases, leaving 7 bases of the junction unmatched. This CDR3 has 16 amino acids. The V gene's germline CDR1 is MNHEY and CDR2 SMNVEV (reference sequence).